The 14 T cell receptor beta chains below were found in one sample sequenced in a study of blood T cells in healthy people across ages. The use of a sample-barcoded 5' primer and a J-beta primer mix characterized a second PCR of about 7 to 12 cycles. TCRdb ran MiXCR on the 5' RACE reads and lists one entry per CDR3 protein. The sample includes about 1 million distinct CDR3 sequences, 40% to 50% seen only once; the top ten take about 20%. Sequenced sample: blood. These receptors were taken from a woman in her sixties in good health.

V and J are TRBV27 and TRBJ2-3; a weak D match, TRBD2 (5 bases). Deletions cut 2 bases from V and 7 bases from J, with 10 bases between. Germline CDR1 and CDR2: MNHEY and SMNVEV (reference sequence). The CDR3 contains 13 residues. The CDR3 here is CASSLDERNTQYF. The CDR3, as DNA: TGTGCCAGCAGTTTAGACGAGCGGAATACGCAGTATTTT.

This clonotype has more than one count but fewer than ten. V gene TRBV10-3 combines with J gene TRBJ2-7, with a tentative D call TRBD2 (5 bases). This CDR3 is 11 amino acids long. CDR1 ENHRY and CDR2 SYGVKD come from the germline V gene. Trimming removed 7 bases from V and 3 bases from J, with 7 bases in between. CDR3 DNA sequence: TGTGCCATCACCGGAGGCTACGAGCAGTACTTC. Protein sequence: CAITGGYEQYF.

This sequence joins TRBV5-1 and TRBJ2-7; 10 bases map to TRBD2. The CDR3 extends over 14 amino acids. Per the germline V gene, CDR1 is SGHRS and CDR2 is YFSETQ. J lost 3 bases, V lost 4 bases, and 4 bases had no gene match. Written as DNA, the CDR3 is TGCGCCAGCAGCCTCGGGACTAGCGACTACGAGCAGTACTTC. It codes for CASSLGTSDYEQYF.

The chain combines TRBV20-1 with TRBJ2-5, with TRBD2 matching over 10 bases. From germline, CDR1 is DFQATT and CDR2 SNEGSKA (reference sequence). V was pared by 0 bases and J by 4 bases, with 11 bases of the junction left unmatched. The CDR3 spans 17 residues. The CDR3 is CSARDLGLAGVGETQYF. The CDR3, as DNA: TGCAGTGCTAGAGATCTAGGGCTAGCGGGAGTTGGAGAGACCCAGTACTTC.

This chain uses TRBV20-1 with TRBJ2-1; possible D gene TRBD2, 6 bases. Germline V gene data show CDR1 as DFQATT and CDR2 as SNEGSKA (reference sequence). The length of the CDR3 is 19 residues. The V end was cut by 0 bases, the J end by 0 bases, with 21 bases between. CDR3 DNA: TGCAGTGCTAGAGATGAGGGCGGGGCGGGAAGGAGCTCCTACAATGAGCAGTTCTTC. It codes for CSARDEGGAGRSSYNEQFF.

The CDR3 coding sequence is TGTGCCAGCAGTTTGGGGTGGACCGGGGAGCTGTTTTTT. This translates into CASSLGWTGELFF. The rearrangement links TRBV12-3 or TRBV12-4 to TRBJ2-2; no clear D gene. V gave up 3 bases and J gave up 5 bases, with 7 bases separating them. CDR3 length: 13 residues.

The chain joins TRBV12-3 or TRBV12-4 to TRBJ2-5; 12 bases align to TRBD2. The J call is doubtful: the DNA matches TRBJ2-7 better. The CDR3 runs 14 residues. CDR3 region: CASSLRTSGDEQYF. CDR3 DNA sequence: TGTGCCAGCAGTTTAAGGACTAGCGGGGACGAGCAGTACTTC.

CDR3 protein: CSARDGTSGSTDTQYF. Written as DNA, the CDR3 is TGCAGTGCTAGAGATGGTACGAGCGGAAGCACAGATACGCAGTATTTT. The rearrangement uses TRBV20-1 and TRBJ2-3; D might be TRBD2 (5 bases). This CDR3 comprises 16 residues. CDR1 is DFQATT, CDR2 SNEGSKA, per germline (reference sequence). Trimming removed 0 bases from V and 0 bases from J, with 13 bases in between.

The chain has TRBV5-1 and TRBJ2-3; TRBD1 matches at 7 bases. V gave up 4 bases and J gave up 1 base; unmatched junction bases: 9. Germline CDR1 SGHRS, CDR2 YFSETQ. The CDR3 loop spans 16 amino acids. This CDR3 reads CASSPRGPIGTDTQYF. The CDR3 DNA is TGCGCCAGCAGCCCTAGGGGGCCCATAGGCACAGATACGCAGTATTTT.

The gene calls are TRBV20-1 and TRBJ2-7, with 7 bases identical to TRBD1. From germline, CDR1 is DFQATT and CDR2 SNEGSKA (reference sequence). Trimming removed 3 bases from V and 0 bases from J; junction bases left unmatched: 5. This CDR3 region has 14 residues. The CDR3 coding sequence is TGCAGTGCTAGTTTCCGGGACAGCTCCTACGAGCAGTACTTC. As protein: CSASFRDSSYEQYF.

The CDR3 DNA reads as TGTGCCAGCAGCCAAGATACTCTCTCCAATGAGCAGTTCTTC. Amino acid sequence: CASSQDTLSNEQFF. The chain recombines TRBV4-2 with TRBJ2-1; no reliable D call. Germline lookup yields CDR1 LGHNA and CDR2 YNFKEQ. The CDR3 extends over 14 amino acids. The V gene lost 0 bases and the J gene lost 6 bases, with 9 bases spanning the gap.

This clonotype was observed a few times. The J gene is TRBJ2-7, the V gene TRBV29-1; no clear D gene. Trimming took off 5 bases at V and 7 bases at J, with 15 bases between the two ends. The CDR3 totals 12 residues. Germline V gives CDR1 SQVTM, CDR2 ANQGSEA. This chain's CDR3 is CSVQTKRNEQYF. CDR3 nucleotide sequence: TGCAGCGTTCAGACGAAGAGGAATGAGCAGTACTTC.

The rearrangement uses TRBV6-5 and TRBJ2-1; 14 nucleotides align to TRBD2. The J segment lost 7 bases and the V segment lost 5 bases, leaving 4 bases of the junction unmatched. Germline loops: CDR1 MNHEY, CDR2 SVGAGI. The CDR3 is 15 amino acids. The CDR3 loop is CASSGRTSGRNEQFF. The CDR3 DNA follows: TGTGCCAGCAGTGGGCGGACTAGCGGGAGGAATGAGCAGTTCTTC.

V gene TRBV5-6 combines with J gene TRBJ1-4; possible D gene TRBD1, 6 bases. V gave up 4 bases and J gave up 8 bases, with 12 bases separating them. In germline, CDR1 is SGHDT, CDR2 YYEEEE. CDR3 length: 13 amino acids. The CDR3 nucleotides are TGTGCCAGCAGCGTGGTGGGGGCGGAAAAACTGTTTTTT. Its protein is CASSVVGAEKLFF.